The sequence of this T cell receptor (beta chain) was determined in a study of T cell responses to AZD1222 COVID-19 vaccine. As for the study in general: Pooling was applied to second doses at about 4 or about 12 weeks. Study-level results: Repertoires were sampled only after the peak T cell response.

Trimming took off 6 bases at V and 1 base at J, with 11 bases between the two ends. CDR1 is MDHEN and CDR2 is SYDVKM in the germline V gene. This CDR3 comprises 14 residues. Comment on this clone: Its target is not known.

TCRdb's copy holds only in-frame clones and misses some; the assay was immunoSEQ multiplex PCR. The sample contains around 99,000 clones, about 92% of which appear only once. The J gene is TRBJ2-3, the V gene TRBV28; TRBD1 or TRBD2 may be the D gene (5 bases each). The source was peripheral blood, collected on day 0 of AZD1222 vaccination. The origin of this receptor is an adult in good health. The CDR3 nucleotides are TGTGCCAGCAGGCCCCGGGGACGCACAGATACGCAGTATTTT. Amino acid sequence: CASRPRGRTDTQYF.